The 29 T cell receptor beta chains presented below share a single source sample, sequenced in a study of T cells in women clearing cervical HPV infection. TCRdb keeps only in-frame clones here, not all; method: immunoSEQ multiplex PCR. The record lists some 37,000 clones, of which the ten most abundant hold 3.5% to 4.5%. Sample: blood buffy coat. The receptor set was obtained from a woman between 18 and 69 years old with a cervical HPV16 infection that either progressed to CIN3+ or cleared (not recorded which).

In the case of this clone: The observed sequence ends 3 residues before the CDR3 terminus, with the missing tail filled in from the germline J gene. V and J are TRBV7-9 and TRBJ1-4; TRBD1 matches at 7 bases. V lost 1 base, J lost 8 bases, and 7 bases stayed unmatched. This CDR3 spans 15 amino acids. Germline lookup yields CDR1 SEHNR and CDR2 FQNEAQ (reference sequence). The chain's CDR3 is CASSLGQGRNEKLFF. CDR3 DNA (partial): TGTGCCAGCAGCTTAGGACAGGGTCGGAACGAAAAA.

To note about this clone: The sequence runs out 3 residues before the end of the CDR3; the remainder is reconstructed from the germline J gene. This rearrangement joins TRBV12-3 or TRBV12-4 to TRBJ2-5; 7 bases fit TRBD1. Unmatched junction bases numbered 2, after V lost 5 bases and J lost 2 bases. This CDR3 has 13 amino acids. The sequenced part of the CDR3 DNA is TGTGCCAGCAGTCGACAGGGTCAAGAGACC. Residues: CASSRQGQET. The complete CDR3 reads CASSRQGQETQYF.

With respect to this clone: The read is 3 residues too short to cover the CDR3 end, so that end is filled in from the germline J gene. The gene calls are TRBV24-1 and TRBJ2-3; 11 bases line up with TRBD2. V shed 6 bases, J shed 2 bases, and the junction held 21 bases outside the gene matches. The CDR3 totals 21 residues. The V gene's germline CDR1 is KGHDR and CDR2 SFDVKD. CDR3 bases read: TGTGCCACCAGTATCCCTGTAGCGGGAGGGCCGGCGGATTTATACACAGATACG. It codes for CATSIPVAGGPADLYTDT. The CDR3 in its entirety is CATSIPVAGGPADLYTDTQYF.

A remark on this clone: One junction end disagrees with the germline gene, perhaps due to a read error. With the read ending 3 residues before the CDR3 end, the germline J gene is used to fill in that end. The gene calls are TRBV4-2 and TRBJ2-7; TRBD1 agrees at 11 bases. Germline CDR1 and CDR2: LGHNA and YNFKEQ. CDR3 size: 14 residues. The CDR3 bases that were read are TGCGCCAGCAGCCAAGGACAGGGGGCAGACGAG. Amino acid sequence: CASSQGQGADE. The complete CDR3 reads CASSQGQGADEQYF.

On this clone: With the read ending 3 residues before the CDR3 end, the germline J gene is used to fill in that end. J is TRBJ1-2 and V is TRBV5-4; tentatively, D is TRBD1 (5 bases). The CDR3 has 15 amino acids. V dropped 4 bases and J dropped 2 bases, with 15 bases sitting between them. Per germline, CDR1 SGHNT and CDR2 YYREEE (reference sequence). The CDR3 sequence is CASSPDAGLNYGYTF. The sequenced CDR3 bases are TGTGCCAGCAGCCCGGACGCAGGGCTGAACTATGGC.

With respect to this clone: The read comes to an end 3 residues before the CDR3 does, leaving the germline J gene to fill in the end. The V and J genes are TRBV7-3 and TRBJ2-1; maybe TRBD2 (6 bases). V shed 0 bases and J shed 2 bases, with 11 bases lying between them. Germline CDR1 SGHTA, CDR2 FQGTGA. CDR3 size: 16 residues. The CDR3 sequence: CASSLTGTVPYNEQFF. The part of the CDR3 DNA that was read is TGTGCCAGCAGCTTAACGGGGACTGTCCCCTACAATGAG.

Note on this clone: The CDR3 is cut off 3 residues early in the read; its end comes from the germline J gene. The J gene is TRBJ2-7, the V gene TRBV6-4; 7 bases are a match to TRBD2. CDR3 length: 15 residues. After removal of 3 bases from V and 3 bases from J, the junction contained 8 bases not matched to a gene. Germline CDR1 MRHNA, CDR2 SNTAGT. The DNA read from the CDR3 is TGTGCCAGCAGTGAAGGGGCAGGGACTAACTACGAG. Translated: CASSEGAGTNYE. The complete CDR3 protein is CASSEGAGTNYEQYF.

Comments on this clone: Read sequence stops 3 residues before the CDR3 end, and the germline J gene provides the missing end. The chain couples TRBV5-1 to TRBJ1-6; 7 bases align to TRBD1. Germline CDR1 and CDR2: SGHRS and YFSETQ. V shed 6 bases, J shed 10 bases, and the junction held 10 bases outside the gene matches. The CDR3 has 14 amino acids. CDR3 in amino acids: CASTRDREGSPLHF. The covered CDR3 bases are TGCGCCAGCACTCGCGACAGGGAAGGATCACCC.

The CDR3 DNA, read in part, is TGTGCCAGTGGGGGGGAA. Residues: CASGGE. The whole CDR3 reads CASGGEAFF. The J gene is TRBJ1-1, the V gene TRBV19, with D possibly being TRBD1 (5 bases). The read is 3 residues too short to cover the CDR3 end, so that end is filled in from the germline J gene. CDR1 is LNHDA, CDR2 SQIVND, per germline (reference sequence). The CDR3 has 9 amino acids.

About this clone itself: With the read ending 3 residues before the CDR3 end, the germline J gene is used to fill in that end. The rearrangement joins TRBV6-2 or TRBV6-3 to TRBJ2-3; D possibly corresponds to TRBD1 (6 bases). The CDR3 sequence is 16 residues long. The germline gives CDR1 MNHEY, CDR2 SVGEGT. V was cut by 6 bases and J by 2 bases, with 18 bases left in between. The CDR3 loop reads CASSYLLQGFTDTQYF. The CDR3 DNA, read in part, is TGTGCCAGCAGCTACCTCTTACAGGGTTTCACAGATACG.

On this clone itself: From the germline J gene comes the end of the CDR3, since the read stops 3 residues before it. The chain combines TRBV7-3 with TRBJ2-1, with 14 bases identical to TRBD2. V trimming: 2 bases; J trimming: 9 bases; junction bases outside the gene matches: 0. The V gene's germline CDR1 is SGHTA and CDR2 FQGTGA. CDR3 length equals 14 residues. The CDR3: CASSLGTSGSEQFF. The sequenced part of the CDR3 DNA is TGTGCCAGCAGCTTAGGGACTAGCGGGAGTGAG.

Details on this clone: The CDR3 goes on 3 residues after the read ends, and that part is filled in from the germline J gene. The chain recombines TRBV19 with TRBJ1-2; tentative D call: TRBD1 (5 bases). V was shortened by 3 bases and J by 4 bases, with 9 bases between the two germline ends. The germline gives CDR1 LNHDA, CDR2 SQIVND (reference sequence). The CDR3 spans 13 residues. The CDR3 bases that were read are TGTGCCAGTAGTATCGACAGAACCTATGGC. Amino acid sequence: CASSIDRTYG. The entire CDR3 is CASSIDRTYGYTF.

With regard to this clone: A read error may produce the germline difference seen at one junction end. This chain's CDR3 is CASSQGGSTDTQYF. CDR3 DNA, as far as it was read: TGCGCCAGCAGCCAAGGCGGGTCCACAGATACG. J is TRBJ2-3 and V is TRBV4-2; possible D gene TRBD2, 5 bases. The read is 3 residues too short to cover the CDR3 end, so that end is filled in from the germline J gene. This CDR3 is built from 14 residues. Germline V gene sequence: CDR1 LGHNA, CDR2 YNFKEQ.

As for this clone: The read gets to within 3 residues of the CDR3 end, and the germline J gene fills in the rest. The V gene is TRBV10-3, the J gene TRBJ2-1; TRBD2 agrees at 8 bases. J gave up 0 bases and V 7 bases, and 5 bases lay outside the gene matches. Looked up from germline, CDR1 is ENHRY and CDR2 is SYGVKD. There are 15 residues in the CDR3. CDR3 bases read: TGTGCCATCAAGCTCGGGGGGGACTCCTACAATGAG. Amino acids: CAIKLGGDSYNE. The full CDR3 is CAIKLGGDSYNEQFF.

CDR3 DNA (partial): TGCGCCAGCAGCTTCCAGGGGGCCTCACAAGAGACC. Protein product: CASSFQGASQET. The CDR3 as a whole reads CASSFQGASQETQYF. This chain links TRBV5-1 with TRBJ2-5; 8 bases are shared with TRBD1. The read gets to within 3 residues of the CDR3 end, and the germline J gene fills in the rest. Germline V gives CDR1 SGHRS, CDR2 YFSETQ. This CDR3 contains 15 residues. J lost 2 bases, V lost 2 bases, and 5 bases had no gene match.

The part of the CDR3 DNA that was read is TGTGCCAGCAGACAAGAAACCGGGACTAGCGGGAGGTTTGGTACG. It encodes CASRQETGTSGRFGT. The whole CDR3 is CASRQETGTSGRFGTQYF. V gene TRBV28 combines with J gene TRBJ2-3; 15 nucleotides agree with TRBD2. Coverage ceases 3 residues before the CDR3 finishes, and the germline J gene fills in the end. The CDR3 consists of 18 residues. The V and J ends lost 6 bases and 8 bases, in that order; junction bases with no gene match: 15. From germline, CDR1 is MDHEN and CDR2 SYDVKM.

CDR3 DNA (partial): TGCAGTGCTAGAGACAGGGCCGGTCAGCCC. Its protein is CSARDRAGQP. The whole CDR3 reads CSARDRAGQPQHF. The chain uses TRBV20-1 and TRBJ1-5, with a tentative D call TRBD1 (5 bases). Sequencing ends 3 residues short of the CDR3 end; the germline J gene provides the rest. Trimming shortened V by 0 bases and J by 6 bases, and 9 bases separated the two germline ends. The CDR3 extends over 13 amino acids. Germline lookup yields CDR1 DFQATT and CDR2 SNEGSKA (reference sequence).

On this clone: The read ends 3 residues shy of where the CDR3 ends; the end is completed using the germline J gene. Other DNA sequences of this sample code for an identical CDR3. The J gene is TRBJ1-2, the V gene TRBV2, with D perhaps matching TRBD1 (6 bases). V gave up 10 bases and J gave up 2 bases, with 20 bases separating them. Germline V CDR1 and CDR2: SNHLY, FYNNEI. The CDR3 runs 15 residues. CDR3 in amino acids: CANGGGRGGNYGYTF. The DNA read from the CDR3 is TGTGCCAATGGGGGTGGCAGGGGAGGAAACTATGGC.

Concerning this clone itself: Read sequence stops 3 residues before the CDR3 end, and the germline J gene provides the missing end. This chain connects TRBV5-6 to TRBJ1-1; D possibly corresponds to TRBD1 (6 bases). The CDR3 totals 15 residues. Trimming took 4 bases from V and 5 from J, leaving 18 bases between them. Germline values: CDR1 SGHDT, CDR2 YYEEEE. CDR3 DNA (partial): TGTGCCAGCAGCGACCGGCAGGGGCTGAGGACTGAA. This sequence encodes CASSDRQGLRTE. The full-length CDR3 reads as CASSDRQGLRTEAFF. The full variable domain, completed using reference TRBV5-6 and TRBJ1-1, is DAGVTQSPTHLIKTRGQQVTLRCSPKSGHDTVSWYQQALGQGPQFIFQYYEEEERQRGNFPDRFSGHQFPNYSSELNVNALLLGDSALYLCASSDRQGLRTEAFFGQGTRLTVV.

The CDR3 is CASSFLAGREGYTF. Partial CDR3 DNA: TGTGCCAGCAGCTTTCTCGCGGGGCGAGAGGGC. The rearrangement links TRBV13 to TRBJ1-2; possibly TRBD1 for D (5 bases). The CDR3 extends 3 residues past the end of the read, so its final part is completed from the germline J gene. The CDR3 is made up of 14 amino acids. Germline CDR1 and CDR2: PRHDT and FYEKMQ (reference sequence).

Details on this clone: The sequence runs out 3 residues before the end of the CDR3; the remainder is reconstructed from the germline J gene. V gene TRBV6-1 combines with J gene TRBJ1-1; 10 bases map to TRBD1. Germline CDR1 is MNHNS and CDR2 is SASEGT. Trimming at V came to 2 bases and at J to 5 bases, leaving 5 bases not matched to a gene. There are 15 residues in the CDR3. Here the CDR3 reads CASSERGQGGTEAFF. The sequenced part of the CDR3 DNA is TGTGCCAGCAGTGAACGTGGACAGGGGGGGACTGAA.

As concerns this clone: At one of its ends the junction is not consistent with the germline gene, which may arise from a read error. The missing CDR3 end, 3 residues past where the read stops, is filled in from the germline J gene. The V call is TRBV4-2, the J call TRBJ1-6; no clear D gene. Germline CDR1 LGHNA, CDR2 YNFKEQ. The CDR3 has 14 residues. Here the CDR3 reads CASSQVEGKSPLHF. The sequenced part of the CDR3 DNA is TGCGCCAGCAGCCAAGTTGAGGGTAAATCACCC.

About this clone: The read comes to an end 3 residues before the CDR3 does, leaving the germline J gene to fill in the end. The genes are TRBV7-9 and TRBJ2-4; weak D call: TRBD1 (6 bases). From germline, CDR1 is SEHNR and CDR2 FQNEAQ (reference sequence). This CDR3 has 15 residues. CDR3 DNA, as far as it was read: TGTGCCAGCAGCTTAGAGGCAGGGGTCGGGTATGGT. It yields the protein CASSLEAGVGYG. The whole CDR3 region reads CASSLEAGVGYGQYF.

In regard to this clone: The read is 3 residues too short to cover the CDR3 end, so that end is filled in from the germline J gene. This chain connects TRBV4-1 to TRBJ1-2, with 7 bases lining up with TRBD1. V gave up 2 bases and J gave up 1 base; unmatched junction bases: 7. The germline CDR1 and CDR2 sequences are MGHRA and YSYEKL. The length of the CDR3 is 16 residues. This CDR3 reads CASSQPPGQINYGYTF. The covered CDR3 bases are TGCGCCAGCAGCCAACCCCCGGGACAGATTAACTATGGC.

In the case of this clone: Sequencing ends 3 residues short of the CDR3 end; the germline J gene provides the rest. V gene TRBV4-1 combines with J gene TRBJ2-5; D may match TRBD1 or TRBD2 (6 bases each). Germline V lookup: CDR1 MGHRA, CDR2 YSYEKL. This CDR3 is 15 amino acids long. Trimming removed 0 bases at V and 7 bases at J, with 15 bases between. The covered CDR3 bases are TGCGCCAGCAGCCAAGAAGGGAGCAGGGGAGGGACC. It translates to CASSQEGSRGGT. The whole CDR3 protein reads CASSQEGSRGGTQYF.

This chain's CDR3 is CASSDSMKRGDTDTQYF. Partial CDR3 DNA: TGTGCCAGCAGTGACTCAATGAAGCGGGGCGACACAGATACG. V gene TRBV6-4 combines with J gene TRBJ2-3; 7 nucleotides agree with TRBD2. The read ends 3 residues before the CDR3 terminus; that terminus is restored from the germline J gene. The V gene end was trimmed by 0 bases and the J gene end by 2 bases; junction bases not matched to a gene: 8. CDR1 is MRHNA and CDR2 is SNTAGT in the germline V gene. The CDR3 length is 17 residues.

On this clone: Mismatch with germline at one junction end may stem from a read error. The read ends 3 residues early relative to the CDR3; the germline J gene fills the gap. The rearrangement joins TRBV4-2 to TRBJ2-5; 7 positions match TRBD1. The CDR3 has 16 residues. Germline CDR1 and CDR2: LGHNA and YNFKEQ. Incomplete CDR3 DNA: TGCGCCAGCAGCCCCCACAGGGGCAGGTCCCAAGAGACC. The encoded protein is CASSPHRGRSQET. The complete CDR3 sequence is CASSPHRGRSQETQYF.

On this clone itself: The read halts 3 residues ahead of the CDR3 end, with the missing end drawn from the germline J gene. This sequence joins TRBV19 and TRBJ2-7; 13 bases match TRBD2. The J segment lost 5 bases and the V segment lost 6 bases, leaving 7 bases of the junction unmatched. CDR1 and CDR2 (germline): LNHDA, SQIVND (reference sequence). This CDR3 has 15 amino acids. The chain's CDR3 is CASSLRTSGSHEQYF. The CDR3 DNA, read in part, is TGTGCCAGTAGCCTTCGGACTAGCGGGAGCCACGAG.

As for this clone: The CDR3 goes on 3 residues after the read ends, and that part is filled in from the germline J gene. The chain links TRBV5-6 to TRBJ2-2; TRBD2 agrees at 7 bases. Per germline, CDR1 SGHDT and CDR2 YYEEEE. With V trimmed by 2 bases and J by 8 bases, 6 bases remained unmatched. This CDR3 has 14 amino acids. The sequenced CDR3 bases are TGTGCCAGCAGCTTCTTGGGAGGGACTGGGGAG. Translating gives CASSFLGGTGE. The entire CDR3 protein reads CASSFLGGTGELFF.